This T cell receptor (beta chain) was profiled in a study of OX40 agonist ivuxolimab in advanced cancers. Study in general: Patients were treated with intravenous ivuxolimab, dosed at 0.01 to 10 mg/kg and infused every 2 weeks.

A word on this clone: The antigen is not known.

The CDR3 has 12 amino acids. V lost 0 bases and J lost 7, with 4 bases in between. The V gene's germline CDR1 is SNHLY and CDR2 FYNNEI. Study-level results: Dosing at 0.1 to 3.0 mg/kg was accompanied by clonal expansion of CD4+ and CD8+ blood T cells by week 6. The antigens recognized by the expanded peripheral T cells, that is their antigen specificity, were not determined.

The data were produced by immunoSEQ multiplex PCR, yet TCRdb's version contains in-frame clones alone and is incomplete. The data contain roughly 90,000 clones, 75% to 95% of them singletons. The J gene is TRBJ1-3, the V gene TRBV2; unclear D gene. The TCR was taken from an adult with an advanced solid tumor such as melanoma, head and neck, liver or kidney cancer. The material sequenced was CD4+ or CD8+ T cells sorted from blood, taken in a trial of the OX40 agonist ivuxolimab. CDR3 sequence (DNA): TGTGCCAGCAGTGAAGCGCTGAACACCATATATTTT. Translation gives CASSEALNTIYF.